Listed below are T cell receptor beta chains from one sample, sequenced in a study of T cells after yellow fever vaccination. TCRdb called the 5' RACE reads again in MiXCR, with one record for every CDR3 protein. Among around 500,000 distinct CDR3 sequences listed, less than 25% were seen once. The sample consisted of PBMCs, taken roughly 20 days after the first yellow fever vaccination. These receptors were collected from a man aged 18 to 35 who received the YFV17D yellow fever vaccine. Both conserved end residues are part of each CDR3. The D gene is left open where the match is weak. Not all rows give a size; the values are once, few, many and, for expanded clones, a class.

d_gene	j_gene	v_gene	len	abundance	CDR3aa	CDR3nt
-	TRBJ1-1	TRBV5-4	12	-	CASSLFGGMVFF	TGTGCCAGCAGCCTATTCGGGGGAATGGTTTTCTTT
-	TRBJ2-5	TRBV27	19	few	CASSLSLPGLPRSVGTQYF	TGTGCCAGCAGTTTATCCCTTCCTGGACTGCCGAGGTCCGTGGGGACCCAGTACTTC
-	TRBJ1-1	TRBV4-1	17	few	CASSQVAYTGRNTEAFF	TGCGCCAGCAGCCAAGTGGCCTATACAGGCCGGAACACTGAAGCTTTCTTT
-	TRBJ1-5	TRBV24-1	16	-	CATSVGHRNSNQPQHF	TGTGCCACCAGTGTAGGCCACCGTAATAGCAATCAGCCCCAGCATTTT
-	TRBJ2-1	TRBV5-6	14	once	CASSWGHGYNEQFF	TGTGCCAGCAGCTGGGGGCACGGGTACAATGAGCAGTTCTTC
TRBD2	TRBJ2-5	TRBV24-1	16	few	CATSDFSRGAQETQYF	TGTGCCACCAGTGATTTTTCGCGGGGGGCCCAAGAGACCCAGTACTTC
-	TRBJ2-1	TRBV19	15	-	CASSLRDYPFNEQFF	TGTGCCAGTTCCCTCCGGGATTACCCCTTCAATGAGCAGTTCTTC
-	TRBJ1-6	TRBV27	18	-	CASSSPGTRGAYNSPLHF	TGTGCCAGCAGTTCCCCCGGGACAAGGGGTGCCTATAATTCACCCCTCCACTTT
TRBD1	TRBJ2-6	TRBV7-9	17	-	CASSFDRGPTGANVLTF	TGTGCCAGCAGCTTTGACAGGGGGCCCACTGGGGCCAACGTCCTGACTTTC
TRBD1	TRBJ2-7	TRBV6-2/TRBV6-3	12	few	CASSIGTVEQYF	TGTGCCAGCAGTATCGGGACAGTCGAGCAGTACTTC
-	TRBJ1-3	TRBV18	16	few	CASSPVGDHSGNTIYF	TGTGCCAGCTCACCGGTTGGGGATCACTCTGGAAACACCATATATTTT
-	TRBJ2-7	TRBV7-2	11	-	CASGRRGEQYF	TGTGCCAGCGGGCGGAGGGGCGAGCAGTACTTC
-	TRBJ1-1	TRBV7-9	12	many	CASSLEVGEAFF	TGTGCCAGCAGCTTAGAAGTGGGAGAAGCTTTCTTT
TRBD1	TRBJ2-1	TRBV7-3	16	few	CASSLFGTGSNNEQFF	TGTGCCAGCAGCTTATTTGGGACAGGGTCCAACAATGAGCAGTTCTTC
-	TRBJ2-3	TRBV11-2	13	few	CASSLDRRDTQYF	TGTGCCAGCAGCTTAGACAGGCGGGATACGCAGTATTTT
TRBD2	TRBJ2-1	TRBV20-1	15	few	CSARVPGGLYNEQFF	TGCAGTGCTAGAGTGCCGGGGGGGCTCTACAATGAGCAGTTCTTC
-	TRBJ2-3	TRBV24-1	14	few	CATSDQGFTDTQYF	TGTGCCACCAGTGACCAGGGGTTCACAGATACGCAGTATTTT
-	TRBJ2-1	TRBV12-3/TRBV12-4	14	-	CASSRKGARNEQFF	TGTGCCAGCAGCCGGAAAGGGGCGAGAAATGAGCAGTTCTTC
TRBD2	TRBJ2-3	TRBV5-1	18	few	CASSGGERGRPSTDTQYF	TGCGCCAGCAGTGGTGGCGAGCGGGGGCGACCTAGCACAGATACGCAGTATTTT
TRBD1	TRBJ1-2	TRBV3-1	14	-	CASSQDGQGGGYTF	TGTGCCAGCAGCCAAGACGGACAGGGGGGTGGCTACACCTTC
-	TRBJ1-1	TRBV28	14	many	CASYGRGGYTEAFF	TGTGCCAGTTATGGGCGGGGGGGGTACACTGAAGCTTTCTTT
TRBD2	TRBJ2-5	TRBV5-4	14	-	CASSGAGGIETQYF	TGTGCCAGCAGCGGAGCGGGGGGAATAGAGACCCAGTACTTC
TRBD1	TRBJ1-2	TRBV28	11	few	CASHRGYGYTF	TGTGCCAGCCACAGGGGGTATGGCTACACCTTC
-	TRBJ2-2	TRBV6-1	14	few	CATGVRGSAGELFF	TGTGCCACCGGGGTCAGGGGTTCGGCCGGGGAGCTGTTTTTT
-	TRBJ1-5	TRBV5-1	13	-	CASSRSPSRPQHF	TGCGCCAGCAGCCGGTCCCCGAGTAGGCCCCAGCATTTT
-	TRBJ2-1	TRBV29-1	16	few	CSVEDTMNRVVDEQFF	TGCAGCGTTGAAGATACCATGAACAGGGTGGTCGATGAGCAGTTCTTC
TRBD1	TRBJ2-3	TRBV9	14	-	CASSVEGAKDTQYF	TGTGCCAGCAGCGTAGAGGGGGCGAAAGATACGCAGTATTTT
TRBD2	TRBJ2-5	TRBV11-2	15	many	CASSLSSGAPGTQYF	TGTGCCAGCAGCTTGTCTAGCGGGGCCCCGGGGACCCAGTACTTC
TRBD1	TRBJ1-2	TRBV4-1	16	few	CASSQQGTGGQGGYTF	TGCGCCAGCAGCCAACAAGGGACAGGGGGCCAAGGAGGCTACACCTTC
-	TRBJ1-1	TRBV18	15	-	CASSPPLASGTEAFF	TGTGCCAGCTCACCTCCCTTGGCCTCGGGCACTGAAGCTTTCTTT
TRBD2	TRBJ2-5	TRBV7-2	16	-	CASSLGASGGKETQYF	TGTGCCAGCAGCCTGGGGGCTAGCGGGGGTAAAGAGACCCAGTACTTC
-	TRBJ2-3	TRBV5-6	15	few	CASSSYRVGTDTQYF	TGTGCCAGCAGCAGCTACAGGGTCGGGACAGATACGCAGTATTTT
TRBD2	TRBJ2-1	TRBV10-3	17	-	CAISWTSGGSSYNEQFF	TGTGCCATCAGTTGGACTAGCGGGGGTAGCTCCTACAATGAGCAGTTCTTC
-	TRBJ1-2	TRBV11-2	13	once	CASSLGSELGYTF	TGTGCCAGCAGCTTAGGGTCGGAGCTTGGCTACACCTTC
TRBD1	TRBJ1-1	TRBV18	15	-	CASSPGQGFSTEAFF	TGTGCCAGCTCACCGGGACAGGGTTTTTCCACTGAAGCTTTCTTT
-	TRBJ2-3	TRBV11-2	18	few	CASSLDRPGGFYTDTQYF	TGTGCCAGCAGCTTAGATCGGCCAGGGGGGTTTTACACAGATACGCAGTATTTT
-	TRBJ2-5	TRBV5-6	15	few	CASSLRGAYQETQYF	TGTGCCAGCAGCTTGCGGGGGGCGTACCAAGAGACCCAGTACTTC
-	TRBJ1-5	TRBV12-3/TRBV12-4	15	once	CASSLSLGSNQPQHF	TGTGCCAGCAGTTTATCGCTGGGGAGCAATCAGCCCCAGCATTTT
TRBD2	TRBJ2-3	TRBV29-1	15	few	CSVEEAAGITDTQYF	TGCAGCGTTGAAGAGGCAGCGGGAATCACAGATACGCAGTATTTT
TRBD1	TRBJ1-3	TRBV28	13	-	CATGGGLGNTIYF	TGTGCGACGGGAGGGGGCTTAGGAAACACCATATATTTT
-	TRBJ1-1	TRBV6-6	11	few	CASSLGDEAFF	TGTGCCAGCAGCCTCGGAGATGAAGCTTTCTTT
TRBD1	TRBJ2-1	TRBV7-9	14	few	CASSLTGGNNEQFF	TGTGCCAGCAGCTTGACAGGGGGCAACAATGAGCAGTTCTTC
-	TRBJ1-2	TRBV29-1	12	few	CSVDSFNYGYTF	TGCAGCGTTGACAGCTTTAACTATGGCTACACCTTC
-	TRBJ2-4	TRBV18	13	-	CASSPRDGNIQYF	TGTGCCAGCTCACCACGGGACGGAAACATTCAGTACTTC